One and the same sample provided the 7 T cell receptor beta chains below, sequenced in a study of metastatic and nonmetastatic thyroid tumors. Every patient underwent thyroid surgery untreated. TCRdb re-called clones via MiXCR from the PCR reads. Of tens of thousands of clones listed, around 20% are singletons. The specimen sequenced was blood. Source of these receptors: a female donor with papillary thyroid cancer or a benign thyroid nodule (not recorded which). Some clones in this sample may be carry-over from other donors' samples.

V is TRBV6-4 and J is TRBJ2-6; 8 nucleotides agree with TRBD1. With 2 bases clipped from V and 1 base from J, the junction kept 7 bases outside the gene matches. CDR1 and CDR2 (germline): MRHNA, SNTAGT. This CDR3 region has 18 residues. In nucleotides, the CDR3 is TGTGCCAGCAGTGACGCTGGACAGGGTCTTTCTGGGGCCAACGTCCTGACTTTC. It translates to CASSDAGQGLSGANVLTF.

The V gene is TRBV28, the J gene TRBJ2-5; TRBD1 matches 10 bases. The CDR3 is made up of 14 amino acids. The V segment lost 5 bases and the J segment 5 bases; nucleotides outside the gene matches: 5. Germline V gene lookup returns CDR1 MDHEN and CDR2 SYDVKM. The CDR3 is CASSRQGAVETQYF. The CDR3 nucleotides are TGTGCCAGCAGTCGACAGGGGGCTGTGGAGACCCAGTACTTC.

In its sample, this clone was seen a few times. The chain links TRBV5-4 to TRBJ2-5; 11 bases are a match to TRBD2. J gave up 5 bases and V 4 bases, and 7 bases lay outside the gene matches. CDR1 SGHNT and CDR2 YYREEE come from the germline V gene (reference sequence). This CDR3 comprises 15 residues. The CDR3 is CASSAIAGGGETQYF. The DNA for the CDR3 is TGTGCCAGCAGCGCCATAGCGGGAGGGGGGGAGACCCAGTACTTC.

By proportion, this clone is medium-sized (0.01 to 0.1%). The chain couples TRBV19 to TRBJ1-4; no reliable D call. The germline V gene has CDR1 LNHDA and CDR2 SQIVND (reference sequence). The CDR3 is 15 residues long. Trimming took 6 bases from V and 4 from J, leaving 15 bases between them. In nucleotides, the CDR3 is TGTGCCAGTAGCCGGCACGCCCAACTTAATGAAAAACTGTTTTTT. This translates into CASSRHAQLNEKLFF.

The chain links TRBV20-1 to TRBJ2-3, with 10 positions matching TRBD1. Per the germline V gene, CDR1 is DFQATT and CDR2 is SNEGSKA (reference sequence). The ends lost 6 bases at V and 8 bases at J; junction bases unmatched: 11. The CDR3 is 14 residues long. CDR3 sequence (DNA): TGCAGTGCGAGCCGACAGGGGGCATCTGGTACGCAGTATTTT. It specifies CSASRQGASGTQYF.

By sample share, this clone is medium-sized (0.01 to 0.1%). The V gene is TRBV27, the J gene TRBJ1-6; D unclear. The germline gives CDR1 MNHEY, CDR2 SMNVEV (reference sequence). The CDR3 extends over 15 amino acids. With 5 bases removed from V and 7 bases from J, the gap between germline ends came to 15 bases. CDR3 bases: TGTGCCAGCAGTGCCCTGGGGTACCCCAATTCACCCCTCCACTTT. The encoded protein is CASSALGYPNSPLHF.

By share, this clone counts as medium-sized. The chain couples TRBV28 to TRBJ1-3; a weak D match, TRBD1 (5 bases). Trimming removed 3 bases from V and 7 bases from J, with 10 bases in between. Germline lookup yields CDR1 MDHEN and CDR2 SYDVKM. The CDR3 has 13 amino acids. The CDR3 nucleotides read TGTGCCAGCAGTTTGCAGGGAGGGAACACCATATATTTT. Residues: CASSLQGGNTIYF.